This T cell receptor beta chain was retrieved from a study of T-cell memory formation after mild COVID-19. Across the whole study: Largely donor-specific sequence clusters came from a couple of donors.

This clonotype was recorded many times. Its antigen remains unknown. V lost 0 bases, J lost 6 bases, and 13 bases lay in between. The CDR3 runs 14 residues. Germline V gene data show CDR1 as DFQATT and CDR2 as SNEGSKA (reference sequence). A single record per CDR3 protein comes from TCRdb applying MiXCR to the 5' RACE reads. The sample has 100,000 to 150,000 distinct CDR3 sequences; about a sixth are singletons. Overall study results and limits: Clones that shrank (day 15 to 85) were balanced CD4/CD8, whereas later expanders leaned CD4+. Those CD4+ clones that contracted were mainly in CM and EM (CD8+ ones in EMRA).

The rearrangement joins TRBV20-1 to TRBJ2-3, with D unresolved. The sequencing sample was made of PBMCs or a T cell subset sorted from them (not recorded which). The TCR sequence derives from a man between 18 and 35 years old who had mild COVID-19 (a few samples of this study predate the infection). Cell type and time point are not known. CDR3 region: CSARDPARDDTQYF. CDR3 sequence (DNA): TGCAGTGCTAGAGATCCTGCCCGTGACGATACGCAGTATTTT.